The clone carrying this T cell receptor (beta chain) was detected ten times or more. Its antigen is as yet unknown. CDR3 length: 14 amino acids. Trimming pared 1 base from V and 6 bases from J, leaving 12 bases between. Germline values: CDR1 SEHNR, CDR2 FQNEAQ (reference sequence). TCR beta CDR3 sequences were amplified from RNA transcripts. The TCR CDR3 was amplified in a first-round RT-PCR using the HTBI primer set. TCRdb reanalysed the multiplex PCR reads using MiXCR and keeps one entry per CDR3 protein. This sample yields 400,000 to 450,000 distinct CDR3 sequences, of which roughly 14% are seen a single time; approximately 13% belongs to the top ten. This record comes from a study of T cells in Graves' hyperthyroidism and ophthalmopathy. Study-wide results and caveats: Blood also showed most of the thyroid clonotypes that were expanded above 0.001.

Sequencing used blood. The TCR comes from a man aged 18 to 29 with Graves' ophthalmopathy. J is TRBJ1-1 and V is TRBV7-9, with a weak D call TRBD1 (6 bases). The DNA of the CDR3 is TGTGCCAGCAGCTTAGAGGGGGAAGGCGCTGAAGCTTTCTTT. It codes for CASSLEGEGAEAFF.